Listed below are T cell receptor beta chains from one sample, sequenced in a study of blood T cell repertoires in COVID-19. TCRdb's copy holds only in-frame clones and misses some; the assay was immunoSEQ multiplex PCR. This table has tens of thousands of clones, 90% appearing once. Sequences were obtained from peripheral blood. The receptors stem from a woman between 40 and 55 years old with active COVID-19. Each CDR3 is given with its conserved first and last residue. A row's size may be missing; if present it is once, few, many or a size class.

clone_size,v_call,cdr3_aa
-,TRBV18,CASSLISGDEQFF
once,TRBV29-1,CSVEKGTPNTEAFF
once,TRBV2,CASSESSGALSYEQYF
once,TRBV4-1,CASSQVSRGARGGYTF
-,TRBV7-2,CASSLLGLQGTTFF
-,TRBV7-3,CASSSGTSGGLNEQFF
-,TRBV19,CASSTTGGQETQYF
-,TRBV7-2,CASSLSGREKLFF
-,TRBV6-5,CASSYRTGNTGELFF
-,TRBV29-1,CSVEDRGQGSYEQYF
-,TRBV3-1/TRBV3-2,CASSQGSGYSTDTQYF
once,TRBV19,CASSSRTGNTQETQYF
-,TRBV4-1,CASSRRQDGYGYTF
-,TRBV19,CASSSRLWETQYF
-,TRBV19,CASSISPSSYNEQFF
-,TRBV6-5,CATLSLTNSPLHF
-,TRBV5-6,CASRTPGTGEETQYF
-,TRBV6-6,CASSYDLNYGYTF
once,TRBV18,CASSPTGTVDEQFF
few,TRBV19,CASSRQGEAFF
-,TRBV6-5,CASSYGRGEQYF
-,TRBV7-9,CASSPDSTNSPLHF
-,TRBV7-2,CASSPDRGLGQPQHF
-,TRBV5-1,CASSLEWAFYEQYF
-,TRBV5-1,CASSEAETYGYTF